The 22 T cell receptor beta chains listed next were all sequenced from one sample in a study of T-cell reconstitution after alpha-beta-depleted transplantation in children. Researchers prepared the TCRbeta library using unique molecular identifiers, the study reports. A single record per CDR3 protein comes from TCRdb applying MiXCR to the PCR reads. The sample lists about 870,000 distinct CDR3 sequences, about 16% occurring once. The sequencing here drew on PBMCs, mostly from graft donor cells, taken 360 days after TCRalphabeta/CD19-depleted stem cell transplant. The receptors were gathered from a male patient between 10 and 17 years old who had a stem cell transplant for acute lymphoblastic leukemia, so the T cells may come from the graft donor.

This clonotype showed up just a few times. This chain joins TRBV5-4 and TRBJ1-2; 9 bases map to TRBD1. CDR3 size: 15 residues. Per the germline V gene, CDR1 is SGHNT and CDR2 is YYREEE (reference sequence). Trimming cost V 4 bases and J 4 bases; bases outside gene matches: 8. In DNA form, the CDR3 reads TGTGCCAGCAGCGCCCGGGACAGGGCTTTCTATGGCTACACCTTC. It is translated as CASSARDRAFYGYTF.

The chain employs TRBV19 and TRBJ1-4; D gene unclear. The germline V gene encodes CDR1 LNHDA and CDR2 SQIVND (reference sequence). The CDR3 has 13 residues. Trimming shortened V by 8 bases and J by 8 bases, and 15 bases separated the two germline ends. In nucleotides, the CDR3 is TGTGCCAGTGGGCGTATAGGAGGAGAAAAACTGTTTTTT. The encoded protein is CASGRIGGEKLFF.

The J gene is TRBJ2-1, the V gene TRBV20-1; the match to TRBD2 covers 9 bases. The CDR3 totals 16 residues. After removal of 0 bases from V and 6 bases from J, the junction contained 9 bases not matched to a gene. CDR1 is DFQATT, CDR2 SNEGSKA, per germline (reference sequence). Written as DNA, the CDR3 is TGCAGTGCTAGAGATCTACTCCTAGCGGGAACCAATGAGCAGTTCTTC. Protein product: CSARDLLLAGTNEQFF.

The chain combines TRBV10-1 with TRBJ2-5; D tentatively reads TRBD1 or TRBD2 (5 bases each). V lost 0 bases and J lost 5, with 16 bases in between. There are 16 residues in the CDR3. The germline V gene encodes CDR1 WNHNN and CDR2 SYGVQD (reference sequence). CDR3 loop: CASSESMRLGDETQYF. Here the CDR3 DNA reads TGCGCCAGCAGTGAGTCAATGAGACTGGGGGATGAGACCCAGTACTTC.

This clonotype came up many times. The CDR3 sequence is CASSPDSRGAFF. The DNA of the CDR3 is TGCGCCAGCAGCCCCGACTCCAGGGGGGCTTTCTTT. The V call is TRBV5-1, the J call TRBJ1-1; 7 bases match TRBD1. Per the germline V gene, CDR1 is SGHRS and CDR2 is YFSETQ. V was pared by 4 bases and J by 11 bases, with 8 bases of the junction left unmatched. This CDR3 has 12 amino acids.

This clonotype was observed at least ten times. V gene TRBV29-1 combines with J gene TRBJ2-7; 10 bases match TRBD2. There are 15 residues in the CDR3. Germline loops: CDR1 SQVTM, CDR2 ANQGSEA. The J segment lost 5 bases and the V segment lost 0 bases, leaving 7 bases of the junction unmatched. The CDR3 nucleotides read TGCAGCGTTGAAGATAGGAGCGGGAGGGGGGACGAGCAGTACTTC. Its protein product is CSVEDRSGRGDEQYF.

The V gene is TRBV7-2, the J gene TRBJ1-5, with 9 positions matching TRBD1. The CDR3 covers 14 residues. Germline V gives CDR1 SGHTA, CDR2 FQGNSA. V gave up 2 bases and J gave up 5 bases; unmatched junction bases: 1. This chain's CDR3 is CASSLWTGDQPQHF. The CDR3 coding sequence is TGTGCCAGCAGCTTATGGACAGGGGATCAGCCCCAGCATTTT.

On this clonotype: This CDR3 fails to terminate in the conserved phenylalanine or tryptophan, so it likely reflects a read error. The rearrangement links TRBV24-1 to TRBJ2-1; the D is unclear. The CDR3 length is 14 residues. The V gene's germline CDR1 is KGHDR and CDR2 SFDVKD. Trimming removed 2 bases at V and 7 bases at J, with 11 bases between. The DNA for the CDR3 is TGTGCCACCAGTGATTCCCCGAGATGGAATGAGCAGTTCTCC. It encodes CATSDSPRWNEQFS.

This clonotype was observed a few times. The chain carries TRBV29-1 and TRBJ2-7; D remains unclear. The CDR3 consists of 12 residues. V was pared by 0 bases and J by 3 bases, with 6 bases between. The germline V gene encodes CDR1 SQVTM and CDR2 ANQGSEA. The CDR3 protein is CSVEDHVYEQYF. In nucleotides, the CDR3 is TGCAGCGTTGAAGATCATGTCTACGAGCAGTACTTC.

The chain joins TRBV4-1 to TRBJ1-3; D unclear. Trimming took off 6 bases at V and 0 bases at J, with 15 bases between the two ends. From germline, CDR1 is MGHRA and CDR2 YSYEKL. This CDR3 spans 16 amino acids. CDR3 amino acids: CASRSPGSNSGNTIYF. In DNA, the CDR3 is TGCGCCAGCAGGTCCCCGGGGTCCAACTCTGGAAACACCATATATTTT.

At least ten counts were recorded for this clonotype. The genes are TRBV20-1 and TRBJ1-5; 8 nucleotides align to TRBD1. Germline CDR1 is DFQATT and CDR2 is SNEGSKA (reference sequence). The CDR3 has 17 amino acids. V shed 0 bases and J 6 bases; nucleotides not matched to a gene: 13. DNA of the CDR3: TGCAGTGCTAGAGATTACAGGGGGGTTGCCGATCTTCAGCCCCAGCATTTT. It yields the protein CSARDYRGVADLQPQHF.

J is TRBJ2-5 and V is TRBV5-1, with 7 positions matching TRBD1. V was clipped by 2 bases and J by 4 bases; unmatched bases: 8. The CDR3 contains 15 residues. The V gene's germline CDR1 is SGHRS and CDR2 YFSETQ. CDR3 sequence: CASSFYGTDGETQYF. The CDR3 DNA reads as TGCGCCAGCAGCTTTTACGGGACAGACGGAGAGACCCAGTACTTC.

There are a few counts of this clonotype. This CDR3 is CSAEDRGLAVSSGDTQYF. The CDR3 nucleotides are TGCAGTGCTGAAGATCGGGGACTAGCGGTCTCTTCGGGAGATACGCAGTATTTT. This rearrangement joins TRBV20-1 to TRBJ2-3, with 11 bases fitting TRBD2. Looked up from germline, CDR1 is DFQATT and CDR2 is SNEGSKA (reference sequence). The CDR3 runs to 18 residues. The V segment lost 5 bases and the J segment 5 bases; nucleotides outside the gene matches: 18.

This chain uses TRBV4-1 with TRBJ2-4; a possible D gene is TRBD2 (5 bases). V lost 0 bases to trimming and J lost 7 bases, with 10 bases between them. The CDR3 is made up of 14 amino acids. In germline, CDR1 is MGHRA, CDR2 YSYEKL. CDR3 sequence reads: CASSQDPSLNIQYF. Written as DNA, the CDR3 is TGCGCCAGCAGCCAAGACCCTAGCTTGAACATTCAGTACTTC.

V is TRBV7-9 and J is TRBJ2-1; TRBD2 matches 10 bases. The V segment lost 5 bases and the J segment 8 bases; nucleotides outside the gene matches: 12. Germline lookup yields CDR1 SEHNR and CDR2 FQNEAQ (reference sequence). The CDR3 is 16 amino acids. The CDR3 sequence is CASSLLAGLTTDEQFF. DNA of the CDR3: TGTGCCAGCAGCCTACTAGCGGGGCTGACTACGGATGAGCAGTTCTTC.

In this sample, this clonotype turned up many times. The junction does not match germline at one end; this may be a read error. The chain joins TRBV5-1 to TRBJ1-1, with D perhaps TRBD1 (6 bases). This CDR3 contains 14 residues. Germline-derived CDR1 and CDR2 are SGHRS and YFSETQ. CDR3 sequence (DNA): TGTGCCAGCAGTTTAGCGACAGGGAACACTGAAGCTTTCTTT. Translated, it gives CASSLATGNTEAFF. Complete variable domain (other parts from reference TRBV5-1 and TRBJ1-1): KAGVTQTPRYLIKTRGQQVTLSCSPISGHRSVSWYQQTPGQGLQFLFEYFSETQRNKGNFPGRFSGRQFSNSRSEMNVSTLELGDSALYLCASSLATGNTEAFFGQGTRLTVV.

This CDR3 reads CSARYEGQNTEAFF. CDR3 DNA: TGCAGTGCTAGATATGAGGGGCAGAACACTGAAGCTTTCTTT. J is TRBJ1-1 and V is TRBV20-1; D possibly corresponds to TRBD1 (5 bases). The CDR3 extends over 14 amino acids. V lost 2 bases, J lost 1 base, and 11 bases lay in between. Per germline, CDR1 DFQATT and CDR2 SNEGSKA (reference sequence).

In its sample, this clonotype was seen a few times. The V gene is TRBV12-3 or TRBV12-4, the J gene TRBJ2-3, with 11 nucleotides matching TRBD2. The CDR3 totals 17 residues. The ends lost 6 bases at V and 5 bases at J; junction bases unmatched: 13. The CDR3 nucleotides read TGTGCCAGCAGCCGTCTCGGTAGCGGGAGGGCCTTAGATACGCAGTATTTT. It is translated as CASSRLGSGRALDTQYF.

This clonotype appeared a few times. V usage is TRBV7-9 and J usage is TRBJ2-1; 9 bases fit TRBD2. CDR3 length: 11 amino acids. Unmatched junction bases numbered 5, after V lost 5 bases and J lost 15 bases. Germline assignment: CDR1 SEHNR and CDR2 FQNEAQ (reference sequence). The CDR3 reads CASSALAGPFF. CDR3 nucleotide sequence: TGTGCCAGCAGCGCACTAGCGGGCCCGTTCTTC.

This chain uses TRBV29-1 with TRBJ1-1; no clear D. Trimming removed 1 base at V and 1 base at J, with 4 bases between. The CDR3 sequence is 12 residues long. The germline V gene has CDR1 SQVTM and CDR2 ANQGSEA. CDR3 DNA: TGCAGCGTTGAAGTCGGGAACACTGAAGCTTTCTTT. Protein sequence: CSVEVGNTEAFF.

This clonotype has only a few counts. The V gene is TRBV4-1, the J gene TRBJ2-2; D may be TRBD1 (6 bases). Trimming cost V 1 base and J 1 base, with 10 bases left between them. Germline V gives CDR1 MGHRA, CDR2 YSYEKL. This CDR3 contains 16 residues. CDR3 region: CASSQVQGQNTGELFF. CDR3 bases: TGCGCCAGCAGCCAAGTCCAGGGGCAGAACACCGGGGAGCTGTTTTTT.

V gene TRBV4-1 combines with J gene TRBJ2-5, with a weak D call TRBD2 (6 bases). V lost 2 bases and J 4 bases, leaving 17 bases between the germline ends. CDR3 length equals 16 residues. The germline V gene has CDR1 MGHRA and CDR2 YSYEKL. The CDR3: CASSQPIGSFIETQYF. Here the CDR3 DNA reads TGCGCCAGCAGCCAACCTATCGGGAGTTTCATAGAGACCCAGTACTTC.